What follows are 21 T cell receptor beta chains derived from one specimen sequenced in a study of T-cell reconstitution after alpha-beta-depleted transplantation in children. The TCRbeta library was prepared with unique molecular identifiers. TCRdb ran MiXCR on the PCR reads and lists one entry per CDR3 protein. The data contain approximately 640,000 distinct CDR3 sequences, around 17% of them singletons. Source: PBMCs from the stem cell graft donor, taken from the stem cell graft. Every receptor here comes from a human donor who donated a stem cell graft to a child with acute myeloid leukemia.

This clonotype was counted a few times. The rearrangement uses TRBV4-3 and TRBJ2-1; the D gene is possibly TRBD2 (6 bases). The CDR3 has 18 amino acids. The V gene lost 0 bases and the J gene lost 8 bases, with 23 bases spanning the gap. Per the germline V gene, CDR1 is LGHNA and CDR2 is YSLEER. CDR3 nucleotide sequence: TGCGCCAGCAGCCAAGAGGACACTGCGGGGATCCCCTCTCATGAGCAGTTCTTC. It yields the protein CASSQEDTAGIPSHEQFF.

This clonotype was observed at least ten times. V usage is TRBV12-3 or TRBV12-4 and J usage is TRBJ2-1; D is perhaps TRBD1 (6 bases). The CDR3 is 13 amino acids. Trimming left V 4 bases short and J 4 bases short, with 8 bases between. The CDR3 DNA reads TGTGCCAGCAGTTCCAGGGGATACAATGAGCAGTTCTTC. This translates into CASSSRGYNEQFF.

This clonotype was counted between two and nine times. The chain employs TRBV15 and TRBJ2-1, with 9 nucleotides matching TRBD2. After removal of 0 bases from V and 0 bases from J, the junction contained 3 bases not matched to a gene. Germline lookup yields CDR1 LNHNV and CDR2 YYDKDF (reference sequence). CDR3 length equals 17 residues. In nucleotides, the CDR3 is TGTGCCACCAGCAGAGATTTGGGACTAGCCTCCTACAATGAGCAGTTCTTC. It translates to CATSRDLGLASYNEQFF.

The sample holds a few counts of this clonotype. The gene calls are TRBV20-1 and TRBJ2-1; 9 bases are a match to TRBD1. After removal of 3 bases from V and 14 bases from J, the junction contained 8 bases not matched to a gene. Germline loops: CDR1 DFQATT, CDR2 SNEGSKA (reference sequence). CDR3 length: 12 residues. The CDR3 DNA sequence: TGCAGTGCTAGGAGACAGGGGGGGACGGAGTTCTTC. Protein: CSARRQGGTEFF.

This clonotype was observed many times. This chain links TRBV20-1 with TRBJ2-1, with TRBD1 matching 8 bases. The CDR3 runs to 15 residues. With V trimmed by 6 bases and J by 0 bases, 7 bases remained unmatched. From germline, CDR1 is DFQATT and CDR2 SNEGSKA (reference sequence). The CDR3 here is CSASGGFDSYNEQFF. The DNA for the CDR3 is TGCAGTGCCTCAGGGGGCTTCGACTCCTACAATGAGCAGTTCTTC.

CDR3 loop: CAIKRTDGRTSTDTQYF. The CDR3 DNA sequence: TGTGCCATCAAGAGAACTGACGGGCGTACTAGCACAGATACGCAGTATTTT. The rearrangement links TRBV10-3 to TRBJ2-3; D is unresolved. Germline values: CDR1 ENHRY, CDR2 SYGVKD. V dropped 7 bases and J dropped 0 bases, with 20 bases sitting between them. This CDR3 has 17 residues.

The chain links TRBV12-3 or TRBV12-4 to TRBJ1-1, with TRBD1 as a possible D gene (5 bases). This CDR3 has 12 amino acids. The V end was cut by 6 bases, the J end by 8 bases, with 13 bases between. The CDR3 nucleotides are TGTGCCAGCAGACGGTCGGGGACCGAAGCTTTCTTT. As protein: CASRRSGTEAFF.

This clonotype was recorded at least ten times. The chain links TRBV15 to TRBJ2-1, with a weak D call TRBD2 (5 bases). Per germline, CDR1 LNHNV and CDR2 YYDKDF (reference sequence). Trimming left V 11 bases short and J 6 bases short, with 11 bases between. This CDR3 has 11 residues. The CDR3 here is CAVYGSNEQFF. As DNA, the CDR3 is TGTGCCGTCTATGGGAGCAATGAGCAGTTCTTC. Full variable domain (missing parts from reference TRBV15 and TRBJ2-1): DAMVIQNPRYQVTQFGKPVTLSCSQTLNHNVMYWYQQKSSQAPKLLFHYYDKDFNNEADTPDNFQSRRPNTSFCFLDIRSPGLGDTAMYLCAVYGSNEQFFGPGTRLTVL.

Many counts were recorded for this clonotype. The V and J genes are TRBV7-2 and TRBJ1-2; D perhaps matches TRBD1 (6 bases). In germline, CDR1 is SGHTA, CDR2 FQGNSA. CDR3 length equals 14 residues. V shed 1 base and J shed 4 bases, with 10 bases lying between them. The CDR3 reads CASSLGVTGYGYTF. DNA for the CDR3: TGTGCCAGCAGCTTAGGAGTGACAGGCTATGGCTACACCTTC.

This clonotype turned up a few times. The chain has TRBV7-9 and TRBJ1-3; the D gene is possibly TRBD1 (5 bases). Germline V gives CDR1 SEHNR, CDR2 FQNEAQ (reference sequence). The V end was cut by 3 bases, the J end by 2 bases, with 11 bases between. This CDR3 spans 15 amino acids. The CDR3: CASSLPTAPGNTIYF. The CDR3 coding sequence is TGTGCCAGCAGCTTGCCGACAGCTCCTGGAAACACCATATATTTT.

This clonotype was observed at least ten times. J is TRBJ1-6 and V is TRBV4-3, with 7 bases identical to TRBD1. Germline V CDR1 and CDR2: LGHNA, YSLEER. The V segment lost 4 bases and the J segment 6 bases; nucleotides outside the gene matches: 6. The length of the CDR3 is 15 residues. CDR3 loop: CASSLSDRSNSPLHF. CDR3 nucleotide sequence: TGCGCCAGCAGCCTTTCGGACAGGTCTAATTCACCCCTCCACTTT.

This clonotype was seen repeatedly, ten times or more. This chain uses TRBV5-5 with TRBJ2-1; 7 bases line up with TRBD1. V shed 4 bases and J 7 bases; nucleotides not matched to a gene: 5. Germline V gene sequence: CDR1 SGHKS, CDR2 YYEKEE (reference sequence). This CDR3 comprises 13 residues. The CDR3 DNA is TGTGCCAGCAGCAGACAGGGTAATAATGAGCAGTTCTTC. Amino acids: CASSRQGNNEQFF.

The chain links TRBV5-1 to TRBJ1-2, with D perhaps matching TRBD1 (5 bases). V was pared by 0 bases and J by 6 bases, with 21 bases between. The CDR3 length is 17 residues. The germline gives CDR1 SGHRS, CDR2 YFSETQ. CDR3 loop: CASSLAPTGRRTDGYTF. Written as DNA, the CDR3 is TGCGCCAGCAGCTTGGCCCCAACGGGACGGAGGACTGATGGCTACACCTTC.

The rearrangement links TRBV30 to TRBJ2-7; D is possibly TRBD1 or TRBD2 (7 bases each). Trimming pared 0 bases from V and 4 bases from J, leaving 16 bases between. The germline V gene encodes CDR1 GTSNPN and CDR2 SVGIG (reference sequence). This CDR3 contains 15 residues. CDR3 coding DNA: TGTGCCTGGAGTGTACCGCAGGGGGGGATGTACGAGCAGTACTTC. Translation: CAWSVPQGGMYEQYF.

CDR3 nucleotide sequence: TGCGCCAGCAGCTTCGACCCCGACAGCTACGAGCAGTACGTC. This sequence encodes CASSFDPDSYEQYV. The rearrangement links TRBV5-1 to TRBJ2-7; D is perhaps TRBD1 (5 bases). The CDR3 spans 14 residues. Per the germline V gene, CDR1 is SGHRS and CDR2 is YFSETQ. The V gene lost 2 bases and the J gene lost 3 bases, with 12 bases spanning the gap.

This clonotype was recorded many times. The V call is TRBV20-1, the J call TRBJ2-3; D uncertain. Per germline, CDR1 DFQATT and CDR2 SNEGSKA (reference sequence). V lost 3 bases to trimming and J lost 3 bases, with 16 bases between them. The CDR3 is made up of 15 amino acids. The CDR3 nucleotides are TGCAGTGCTAGGGTTACCGTAGGCCCAACAGATACGCAGTATTTT. Its translation: CSARVTVGPTDTQYF.

The gene calls are TRBV11-3 and TRBJ2-3; 7 bases align to TRBD1. The length of the CDR3 is 16 residues. The junction had 10 bases not matched to a gene; V was cut back by 2 bases and J by 5 bases. Germline loops: CDR1 SGHNT, CDR2 YENEEA. The CDR3 coding sequence is TGTGCCAGCAGCTTAAGACTATACAGGGGCGGAGATACGCAGTATTTT. Encoded protein: CASSLRLYRGGDTQYF.

This clonotype has ten or more counts. J is TRBJ2-1 and V is TRBV29-1, with D perhaps TRBD2 (5 bases). V was pared by 2 bases and J by 5 bases, with 10 bases between. CDR3 length equals 13 residues. Germline loops: CDR1 SQVTM, CDR2 ANQGSEA. CDR3 sequence reads: CSVEPTRNNEQFF. CDR3 nucleotides: TGCAGCGTTGAACCAACTAGAAACAATGAGCAGTTCTTC.

The chain carries TRBV7-8 and TRBJ2-1; a possible D gene is TRBD2 (5 bases). Between the trimmed V and J ends, which lost 11 bases and 10 bases, there was a span of 18 bases. This CDR3 spans 12 amino acids. CDR1 and CDR2 from the germline V gene are SGHVS and FQNEAQ. The CDR3 bases are TGTGCCTCCCATCCGGGGTTTGGGGAGCAGTTCTTC. Its protein product is CASHPGFGEQFF.

This clonotype has just one count. V gene TRBV28 combines with J gene TRBJ2-5; 9 bases map to TRBD2. This CDR3 contains 16 residues. Trimming at V came to 6 bases and at J to 2 bases, leaving 10 bases not matched to a gene. Germline CDR1 is MDHEN and CDR2 is SYDVKM. CDR3 sequence (DNA): TGTGCCAGCAGGATTCTAGCGGGGAAGGCACAAGAGACCCAGTACTTC. Translated, it gives CASRILAGKAQETQYF.

Comments on this clonotype: Since a much larger clone is just one base distant, this may be a read error. The rearrangement uses TRBV6-5 and TRBJ2-1; 7 bases are shared with TRBD1. The germline CDR1 and CDR2 sequences are MNHEY and SVGAGI. CDR3 length equals 16 residues. V was clipped by 0 bases and J by 5 bases; unmatched bases: 7. The CDR3 loop is CASSYSRGRPNNEQFF. DNA of the CDR3: TGTGCCAGCAGTTACTCGAGGGGGCGTCCTAACAATGAGCAGTTCTTC.